Listed below are T cell receptor beta chains from one sample, sequenced in a study of T cells after yellow fever vaccination. Via MiXCR, TCRdb re-called the 5' RACE reads, giving one row per CDR3 protein. The top ten hold about 3% of the sample, which has under 400,000 distinct CDR3 sequences, about an eighth seen once. Source: CD4+ T cells sorted from PBMCs, taken 15 days after the yellow fever booster vaccination. Receptors were obtained from a young man who received the YFV17D yellow fever vaccine. Both conserved end residues are part of each CDR3. A D gene is named only where the DNA matches it firmly. Some rows mark clone size as missing; the rest say once, few, many or name a class of expanded clone.

TRBJ2-1,-,TRBV10-3,-,TGTGCCATCACGGGGCAGGGGCGGGGGAATGAGCAGTTCTTC,CAITGQGRGNEQFF
TRBJ1-2,few,TRBV5-6,-,TGTGCCAGCAGCCCTATGACAATTCGAAACTATGGCTACACCTTC,CASSPMTIRNYGYTF
TRBJ1-2,many,TRBV3-1,-,TGTGCCAGCAGCCAAGCCCTACAGGGAGGGGACTATGGCTACACCTTC,CASSQALQGGDYGYTF
TRBJ2-3,-,TRBV4-2,-,TGTGCCAGCAGCCAAGATCGCGGGCCGAGCACAGATACGCAGTATTTT,CASSQDRGPSTDTQYF
TRBJ1-3,-,TRBV4-1,TRBD1,TGCGCCAGCAGCCAGCCACGACAGGGAGGAAACACCATATATTTT,CASSQPRQGGNTIYF
TRBJ1-2,-,TRBV10-3,TRBD1,TGTGCCATCAGCGAGGACAGGGGGCGTGATGGCTACACCTTC,CAISEDRGRDGYTF
TRBJ2-2,-,TRBV14,-,TGTGCCAGCAGCCAAGGGCAGGCCGCCGGGGAGCTGTTTTTT,CASSQGQAAGELFF
TRBJ2-1,-,TRBV6-5,-,TGTGCCAGCAGTTACTCGGCGGGGTTCTCCTACAATGAGCAGTTCTTC,CASSYSAGFSYNEQFF
TRBJ2-6,-,TRBV25-1,-,TGTGCCAGCAGTGACGACAACTCTGGGGCCAACGTCCTGACTTTC,CASSDDNSGANVLTF
TRBJ2-2,few,TRBV28,-,TGTGCCAGCAGTTTTTGGGGACGCGCTAACACCGGGGAGCTGTTTTTT,CASSFWGRANTGELFF
TRBJ1-1,few,TRBV5-1,-,TGCGCCAGCAGCTTGGAGGGGGGAGACACTGAAGCTTTCTTT,CASSLEGGDTEAFF
TRBJ1-2,few,TRBV3-1,-,TGTGCCAGCAGATCCGCCGTCCGGTGGCAGGGTGAAGGCTACACCTTC,CASRSAVRWQGEGYTF
TRBJ2-7,many,TRBV7-2,-,TGTGCCAGCAGCTTGACCTTAGCGGAGCAGTACTTC,CASSLTLAEQYF